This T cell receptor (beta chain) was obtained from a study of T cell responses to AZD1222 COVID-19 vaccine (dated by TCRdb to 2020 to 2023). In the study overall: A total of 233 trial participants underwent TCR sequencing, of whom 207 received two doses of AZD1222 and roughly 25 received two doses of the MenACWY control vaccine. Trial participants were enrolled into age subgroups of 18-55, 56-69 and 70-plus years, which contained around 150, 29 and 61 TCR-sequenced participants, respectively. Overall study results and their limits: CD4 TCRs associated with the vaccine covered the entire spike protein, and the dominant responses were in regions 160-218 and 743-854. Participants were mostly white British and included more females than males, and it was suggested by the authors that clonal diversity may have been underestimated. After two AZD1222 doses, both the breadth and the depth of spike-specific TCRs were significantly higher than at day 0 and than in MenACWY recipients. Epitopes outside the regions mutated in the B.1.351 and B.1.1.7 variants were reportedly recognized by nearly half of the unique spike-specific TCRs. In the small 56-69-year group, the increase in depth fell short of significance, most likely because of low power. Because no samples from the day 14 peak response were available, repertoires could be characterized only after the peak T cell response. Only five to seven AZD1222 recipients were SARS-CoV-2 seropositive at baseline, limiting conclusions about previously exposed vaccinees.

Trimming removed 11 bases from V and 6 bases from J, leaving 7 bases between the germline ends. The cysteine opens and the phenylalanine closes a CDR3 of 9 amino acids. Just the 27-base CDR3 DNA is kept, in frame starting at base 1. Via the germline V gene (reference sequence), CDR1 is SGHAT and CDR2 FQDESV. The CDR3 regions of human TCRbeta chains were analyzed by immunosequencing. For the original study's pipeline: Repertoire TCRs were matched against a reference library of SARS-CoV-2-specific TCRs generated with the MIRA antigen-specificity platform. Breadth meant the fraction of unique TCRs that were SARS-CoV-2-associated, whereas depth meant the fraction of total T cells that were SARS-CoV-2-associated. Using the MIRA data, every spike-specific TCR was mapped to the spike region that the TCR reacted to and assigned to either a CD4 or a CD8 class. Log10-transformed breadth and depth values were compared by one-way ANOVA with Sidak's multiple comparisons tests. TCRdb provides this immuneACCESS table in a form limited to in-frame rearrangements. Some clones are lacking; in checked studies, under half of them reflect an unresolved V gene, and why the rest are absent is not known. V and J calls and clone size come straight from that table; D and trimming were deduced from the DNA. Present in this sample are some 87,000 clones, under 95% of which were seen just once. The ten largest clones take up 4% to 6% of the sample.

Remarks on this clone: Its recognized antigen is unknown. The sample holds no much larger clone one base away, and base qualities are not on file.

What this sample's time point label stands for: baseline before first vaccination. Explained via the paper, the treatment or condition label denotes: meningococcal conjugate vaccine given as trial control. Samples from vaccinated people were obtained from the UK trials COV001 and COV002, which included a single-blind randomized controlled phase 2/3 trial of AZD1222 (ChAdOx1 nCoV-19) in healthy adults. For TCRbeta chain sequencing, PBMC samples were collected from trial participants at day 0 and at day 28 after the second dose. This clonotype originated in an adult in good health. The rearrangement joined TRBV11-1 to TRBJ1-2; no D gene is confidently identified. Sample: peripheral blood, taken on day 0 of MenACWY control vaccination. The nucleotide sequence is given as TGTGCCGGCCCCCATGGCTACACCTTC. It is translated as CAGPHGYTF.